The clone carrying this T cell receptor beta chain appeared many times. This sample is part of a study of CD8 T cells in ankylosing spondylitis. Making use of molecular barcodes, quantitative 5'-RACE generated TCR beta libraries. One entry per CDR3 protein, called by TCRdb with MiXCR from the 5' RACE reads. Of 200,000 to 250,000 distinct CDR3 sequences in the sample, 8% to 9% were seen once. Germline-derived CDR1 and CDR2 are DFQATT and SNEGSKA (reference sequence). Trimming removed 3 bases at V and 2 bases at J, with 14 bases between. This CDR3 spans 14 amino acids. J is TRBJ2-7 and V is TRBV20-1; D is tentatively TRBD1 or TRBD2 (6 bases each). The source is a female donor with ankylosing spondylitis or in good health (not recorded which). The sample consisted of blood, either unsorted or a sorted T cell fraction (not recorded which). The CDR3 DNA sequence: TGCAGTGCTAGTGGGGGGCGAATCGCCTACGAGCAGTACTTC. It specifies CSASGGRIAYEQYF.